This T cell receptor (beta chain) was captured in a study of T cell repertoires in cytomegalovirus infection. Study summary: The authors relied on CMV epitopes, both recently identified HLA-C-restricted and well-studied HLA-B-restricted. Both a matching HLA type and CMV infection were indicated by public TCR beta signatures.

Comments on this clonotype: Its antigen is not identified.

TCRdb processed the reads anew with MiXCR; each CDR3 protein has one entry. There are more than 95,000 distinct CDR3 sequences in the sample; about 31% occur only once, and roughly 58% lies in the top ten. The CDR3 contains 15 residues. After removal of 4 bases from V and 3 bases from J, the junction contained 6 bases not matched to a gene. Germline lookup yields CDR1 SGDLS and CDR2 YYNGEE. Study-wide findings and caveats: Across the ex vivo response, the dominant clonotypes were HLA-C-restricted CMV-specific TCR beta clonotypes. CMV carriers having the relevant HLA were flagged by cumulative public TCR beta family frequency.

The V and J genes are TRBV9 and TRBJ2-1; 8 bases are shared with TRBD1. The material was CD8+ T cells from cultured PBMCs, obtained from culture after CMV antigen stimulation. The receptor's source is a human donor in good health (CMV status not recorded). Some clones in this sample may be carry-over from other donors' samples. The CDR3 DNA reads as TGTGCCAGCAGCCCCCGACAGGGGCTCTACAATGAGCAGTTCTTC. Translated, it gives CASSPRQGLYNEQFF. Using reference TRBV9 and TRBJ2-1 for the parts outside the CDR3, the full variable domain is DSGVTQTPKHLITATGQRVTLRCSPRSGDLSVYWYQQSLDQGLQFLIQYYNGEERAKGNILERFSAQQFPDLHSELNLSSLELGDSALYFCASSPRQGLYNEQFFGPGTRLTVL.